Presented here are 18 T cell receptor beta chains from one specimen sequenced in a study of T-cell reconstitution after alpha-beta-depleted transplantation in children. Construction of the TCRbeta library involved unique molecular identifiers. Using its own MiXCR run on the PCR reads, TCRdb lists one record per CDR3 protein. The data show around 670,000 distinct CDR3 sequences, around 14% seen once. Sequencing was performed on PBMCs, taken before TCRalphabeta/CD19-depleted stem cell transplant. The receptors stem from a girl aged 2-10 years with congenital amegakaryocytic thrombocytopenia, due to receive a stem cell transplant.

A word on this clonotype: A read error is possible here, since a much larger clone lies one base away. The chain uses TRBV7-9 and TRBJ1-4, with D perhaps matching TRBD1 (6 bases). Trimming removed 7 bases at V and 4 bases at J, with 19 bases between. The CDR3 has 16 residues. Germline CDR1 reads SEHNR; CDR2 reads FQNEAQ (reference sequence). For the CDR3, the DNA is TGTGCCAGCAACCCTACCTACGGACAGTATAATGAAAAACTGTTTTTT. It translates to CASNPTYGQYNEKLFF.

This clonotype was observed a few times. The genes are TRBV5-7 and TRBJ2-7; D perhaps matches TRBD1 (6 bases). TRBV5-7 is sorted into the ORF group, with uncertain function. The CDR3 runs 14 residues. V lost 4 bases and J 3 bases, leaving 14 bases between the germline ends. CDR3 DNA: TGTGCCAGCAGCCCCGGACAGCTCTTCTACGAGCAGTACTTC. Translating gives CASSPGQLFYEQYF.

This clonotype was found many times. The chain is built from TRBV12-3 or TRBV12-4 and TRBJ2-3; D gene unclear. The CDR3 extends over 15 amino acids. V gave up 6 bases and J gave up 1 base, with 14 bases separating them. CDR3 loop: CASSKPGSGTDTQYF. The DNA of the CDR3 is TGTGCCAGCAGCAAACCCGGCTCGGGCACAGATACGCAGTATTTT.

There are many counts of this clonotype. This rearrangement joins TRBV20-1 to TRBJ2-7; the D gene is possibly TRBD1 (5 bases). Trimming removed 3 bases from V and 2 bases from J, with 17 bases in between. The CDR3 length is 15 residues. CDR1 is DFQATT and CDR2 is SNEGSKA in the germline V gene (reference sequence). As DNA, the CDR3 is TGCAGTGCTAGTGTAGACAGAGTCTTCACCTACGAGCAGTACTTC. It is translated as CSASVDRVFTYEQYF.

This clonotype occurred many times. The V call is TRBV10-3, the J call TRBJ2-2; the D is unclear. This CDR3 has 13 residues. V shed 4 bases and J shed 6 bases, with 9 bases lying between them. Germline-derived CDR1 and CDR2 are ENHRY and SYGVKD. For the CDR3, the DNA is TGTGCCATCAGTGTAGGAGACTCCGGGGAGCTGTTTTTT. It yields the protein CAISVGDSGELFF.

There are a few counts of this clonotype. This chain joins TRBV29-1 and TRBJ2-2, with no clear D. In germline, CDR1 is SQVTM, CDR2 ANQGSEA. The CDR3 spans 14 residues. V was pared by 7 bases and J by 4 bases, with 16 bases between. The CDR3 loop reads CSAQVGNPTGELFF. In nucleotides, the CDR3 is TGCAGCGCCCAAGTGGGCAACCCCACCGGGGAGCTGTTTTTT.

The chain recombines TRBV28 with TRBJ2-7; 10 bases are shared with TRBD1. V shed 6 bases, J shed 4 bases, and the junction held 6 bases outside the gene matches. Germline V gene sequence: CDR1 MDHEN, CDR2 SYDVKM. The CDR3 is made up of 14 amino acids. For the CDR3, the DNA is TGTGCCAGCAGGCCGACAGGGGGCTTGTACGAGCAGTACTTC. Amino acid sequence: CASRPTGGLYEQYF.

This clonotype was seen only a few times. CDR3 loop: CASSESLGYQETQYF. DNA for the CDR3: TGTGCCAGCAGTGAATCCCTAGGCTACCAAGAGACCCAGTACTTC. This chain uses TRBV25-1 with TRBJ2-5; the D is unclear. V was clipped by 1 base and J by 0 bases, with 9 bases between them. The CDR3 consists of 15 residues. Per germline, CDR1 MGHDK and CDR2 SYGVNS.

This clonotype was picked up a small number of times. The CDR3 nucleotides are TGCAGTGCTAGACTAGGACTTAGCGGGAGGGCCACCTACAATGAGCAGTTCTTC. Translation gives CSARLGLSGRATYNEQFF. The rearrangement uses TRBV20-1 and TRBJ2-1; 11 bases align to TRBD2. The germline gives CDR1 DFQATT, CDR2 SNEGSKA (reference sequence). The CDR3 is made up of 18 amino acids. V gave up 2 bases and J gave up 2 bases; unmatched junction bases: 11.

This clonotype was counted between two and nine times. This chain links TRBV24-1 with TRBJ2-1, with 9 positions matching TRBD1. J lost 9 bases, V lost 4 bases, and 9 bases had no gene match. The CDR3 is made up of 15 amino acids. From germline, CDR1 is KGHDR and CDR2 SFDVKD. CDR3: CATSEPGQGHSEQFF. For the CDR3, the DNA is TGTGCCACCAGTGAGCCGGGACAGGGTCATAGTGAGCAGTTCTTC.

The sample holds a few counts of this clonotype. The chain is built from TRBV29-1 and TRBJ2-2; D is possibly TRBD2 (5 bases). Trimming took off 7 bases at V and 3 bases at J, with 12 bases between the two ends. Germline CDR1 is SQVTM and CDR2 is ANQGSEA. The CDR3 loop spans 13 amino acids. The CDR3 DNA reads TGCAGCGCACTAGAACCCGACACCGGGGAGCTGTTTTTT. It translates to CSALEPDTGELFF.

The chain couples TRBV27 to TRBJ2-7, with a tentative D call TRBD2 (7 bases). Per germline, CDR1 MNHEY and CDR2 SMNVEV (reference sequence). This CDR3 is 14 amino acids long. Trimming removed 2 bases at V and 5 bases at J, with 13 bases between. CDR3 nucleotides: TGTGCCAGCAGTTTAGGCTCGGGGGGCCACGAGCAGTACTTC. This gives the protein CASSLGSGGHEQYF.

Only a few counts were recorded for this clonotype. The CDR3 DNA reads TGCAGCGTTGAAGGGCCTAGCGGGAACACCGGGGAGCTGTTTTTT. It encodes CSVEGPSGNTGELFF. J is TRBJ2-2 and V is TRBV29-1; 7 nucleotides line up with TRBD2. J gave up 1 base and V 1 base, and 3 bases lay outside the gene matches. In germline, CDR1 is SQVTM, CDR2 ANQGSEA. There are 15 residues in the CDR3.

This clonotype was observed a few times. The rearrangement uses TRBV12-3 or TRBV12-4 and TRBJ1-2, with a tentative D call TRBD1 (5 bases). Trimming removed 3 bases from V and 5 bases from J, with 19 bases in between. The CDR3 has 16 residues. CDR3 in amino acids: CASSFSWEGAPYGYTF. The CDR3 DNA reads TGTGCCAGCAGTTTTAGCTGGGAAGGGGCCCCGTATGGCTACACCTTC.

This clonotype was counted at least ten times. This chain connects TRBV20-1 to TRBJ2-7; D could derive from TRBD1 or TRBD2 (5 bases each). Trimming removed 0 bases at V and 1 base at J, with 7 bases between. CDR1 is DFQATT and CDR2 is SNEGSKA in the germline V gene (reference sequence). This CDR3 region has 13 residues. The CDR3 loop is CSAREGVSYEQYF. In DNA form, the CDR3 reads TGCAGTGCTAGAGAGGGGGTTTCCTACGAGCAGTACTTC.

This clonotype was recorded many times. The V gene is TRBV5-1, the J gene TRBJ2-5, with D possibly matching TRBD1 (6 bases). CDR1 and CDR2 (germline): SGHRS, YFSETQ. The CDR3 is 13 amino acids. Trimming removed 4 bases from V and 4 bases from J, with 11 bases in between. The CDR3 is CASSITGPETQYF. The CDR3 DNA sequence: TGCGCCAGCAGCATAACAGGGCCAGAGACCCAGTACTTC.

This clonotype was counted at least ten times. V is TRBV20-1 and J is TRBJ2-1; D uncertain. Trimming removed 5 bases at V and 2 bases at J, with 10 bases between. Germline assignment: CDR1 DFQATT and CDR2 SNEGSKA (reference sequence). There are 13 residues in the CDR3. The CDR3 nucleotides read TGCAGTGCTCCGGTTGATACCTACAATGAGCAGTTCTTC. Translated, it gives CSAPVDTYNEQFF.

This clonotype was counted at least ten times. J is TRBJ1-2 and V is TRBV29-1; TRBD1 aligns across 7 bases. CDR1 SQVTM and CDR2 ANQGSEA come from the germline V gene. This CDR3 comprises 13 residues. With V trimmed by 5 bases and J by 8 bases, 11 bases remained unmatched. CDR3 loop: CSVYNRDREGYTF. CDR3 DNA: TGCAGCGTTTACAACCGGGACAGAGAAGGCTACACCTTC.